The rows below give T cell receptor beta chains drawn from one sample of a study of control samples from healthy donors and cancer patients. Some clones are missing from TCRdb's copy, which holds only in-frame ones; the method was immunoSEQ multiplex PCR. The sample has fewer than 300,000 clones; over 70% are singletons. The specimen was PBMCs. The receptors come from a woman aged 55 to 70 with lung cancer. Both conserved end residues are part of each CDR3. The D gene is left open where the match is weak. Clone size appears in some rows only: once, few, many, or a class for an expanded clone.

-	-	TRBV5-4	TRBJ2-3	TGTGCCAGCAGCTTGTATGCCTCCGGTGGAGATACGCAGTATTTT	CASSLYASGGDTQYF
-	-	TRBV28	TRBJ1-2	TGTGCCAGCAGTTTACCCGGGGTTAACTATGGCTACACCTTC	CASSLPGVNYGYTF
-	-	TRBV5-1	TRBJ1-3	TGCGCCAGCAGCTTGGCAGGGATCGGAAACACCATATATTTT	CASSLAGIGNTIYF
-	-	TRBV7-3	TRBJ1-1	TGTGCCAGCAGCTTAGGCGGCAGGTTCACTGAAGCTTTCTTT	CASSLGGRFTEAFF
-	many	TRBV15	TRBJ2-3	TGTGCCACCAGCAGCGCCGGGACCGCAACAGATACGCAGTATTTT	CATSSAGTATDTQYF
-	-	TRBV5-1	TRBJ1-1	TGCGCCAGCAGCACGGGTCTAGGTCGTGGAGATGAAGCTTTCTTT	CASSTGLGRGDEAFF
-	-	TRBV6-6	TRBJ2-7	TGTGCCAGCAGTTACGGAGACAGATCCGAGCAGTACTTC	CASSYGDRSEQYF
TRBD1	few	TRBV6-5	TRBJ2-7	TGTGCCAGCAGACAGGGGGCGGGTTACGAGCAGTACTTC	CASRQGAGYEQYF
-	-	TRBV5-1	TRBJ1-2	TGCGCCAGCAGCTTGGAAGGCAGCACCTATGGCTACACCTTC	CASSLEGSTYGYTF
TRBD1	-	TRBV5-1	TRBJ1-2	TGCGCCAGCAGCTTGCAGGGGGGTGGCTACACCTTC	CASSLQGGGYTF
-	-	TRBV5-4	TRBJ1-6	TGTGCCAGCAGCTCCGACCCCAATAATTCACCCCTCCACTTT	CASSSDPNNSPLHF
-	few	TRBV2	TRBJ1-3	TGTGCCAGCAGCGCCGGACAGTTCTCTGGAAACACCATATATTTT	CASSAGQFSGNTIYF
TRBD1	-	TRBV5-1	TRBJ1-5	TGCGCCAGCAGCTGGGGACAGGGCAATCAGCCCCAGCATTTT	CASSWGQGNQPQHF
TRBD2	once	TRBV10-3	TRBJ2-3	TGTGCCATCAGTGAGTCGCCCCCCGGGACTAGCGGGAGTAAAGATACGCAGTATTTT	CAISESPPGTSGSKDTQYF
TRBD1	-	TRBV7-6	TRBJ1-5	TGTGCCAGCAGCTTAATGAACAGGGGGCAAACGCCCCAGCATTTT	CASSLMNRGQTPQHF
-	few	TRBV5-1	TRBJ2-7	TGCGCCAGCAGGGGGGACCTCTGGTACGAGCAGTACTTC	CASRGDLWYEQYF
TRBD1	-	TRBV6-2/TRBV6-3	TRBJ2-2	TGTGCCAGCAGCCGAGGGACAGCCGAGCGCACCGGGGAGCTGTTTTTT	CASSRGTAERTGELFF
-	-	TRBV2	TRBJ1-6	TGTGCCAGCAGTGAATCATACAGCTCCTATAATTCACCCCTCCACTTT	CASSESYSSYNSPLHF
TRBD1	-	TRBV11-2	TRBJ1-5	TGTGCCAGCAGCAAGGGACAGGGGGCAACTTTGCATCAGCCCCAGCATTTT	CASSKGQGATLHQPQHF
-	-	TRBV28	TRBJ2-7	TGTGCCAGCAGTCCGGCGGGACAGACGGCCTTTTACGAGCAGTACTTC	CASSPAGQTAFYEQYF
-	-	TRBV5-4	TRBJ1-2	TGTGCCAGCACCCGTGCCTGGGTAACAACCTCTAACTATGGCTACACCTTC	CASTRAWVTTSNYGYTF
-	-	TRBV20-1	TRBJ1-1	TGCAGTGCTAGTTCAGGGACCACTGAAGCTTTCTTT	CSASSGTTEAFF
-	once	TRBV2	TRBJ2-1	TGTGCCAGCAATCTACTAGCTTCTGAGCAGTTCTTC	CASNLLASEQFF
-	-	TRBV27	TRBJ2-7	TGTGCCAGCAGCTCATTCTTTGGATACGAGCAGTACTTC	CASSSFFGYEQYF
-	-	TRBV5-1	TRBJ2-1	TGCGCCAGCAGCTTCGTGGGGAGGTACAATGAGCAGTTCTTC	CASSFVGRYNEQFF
-	-	TRBV29-1	TRBJ2-7	TGCAGCGTTGAAGACGGCACCTACGAGCAGTACTTC	CSVEDGTYEQYF
-	-	TRBV6-1	TRBJ1-1	TGTGCCAGCAGTGAAAGGAGGGGCCGGAACACTGAAGCTTTCTTT	CASSERRGRNTEAFF
-	-	TRBV2	TRBJ1-5	TGTGCCAGCAGTGAAGCAGGGTCCAATCAGCCCCAGCATTTT	CASSEAGSNQPQHF
TRBD1	-	TRBV2	TRBJ1-5	TGTGCCAGCAGCACAGACAGGGTTAGCAATCAGCCCCAGCATTTT	CASSTDRVSNQPQHF
TRBD1	-	TRBV20-1	TRBJ2-7	TGCAGTGCTAGTTCCGGCGGACAGGGGGCCTACGAGCAGTACTTC	CSASSGGQGAYEQYF
TRBD1	-	TRBV18	TRBJ1-2	TGTGCCAGCTCACCGGGACAGCCTTATGGCTACACCTTC	CASSPGQPYGYTF
-	-	TRBV9	TRBJ2-1	TGTGCCAGCAGCCTAGATGGAGGGCCGAGCAATGAGCAGTTCTTC	CASSLDGGPSNEQFF
-	-	TRBV11-2	TRBJ2-7	TGTGCCAGCAGCTTAGTACAGCAATCACTCTACGAGCAGTACTTC	CASSLVQQSLYEQYF
TRBD1	-	TRBV5-1	TRBJ1-3	TGCGCCAGCAGCCCCTCAGGGGGAGCGGGAAACACCATATATTTT	CASSPSGGAGNTIYF
TRBD1	once	TRBV19	TRBJ1-1	TGTGCCAGTAGTACAGGGGGTTGGACTGAAGCTTTCTTT	CASSTGGWTEAFF
-	-	TRBV25-1	TRBJ1-6	TGTGCCAGCAGTGGGGGGAGCTCCTATAATTCACCCCTCCACTTT	CASSGGSSYNSPLHF
TRBD1	-	TRBV20-1	TRBJ1-6	TGCAGTGCTAGTCAGACAGGGCGATTTAATTCACCCCTCCACTTT	CSASQTGRFNSPLHF
-	-	TRBV3-1/TRBV3-2	TRBJ2-4	TGTGCCAGCAGCGCTATGAGTGGGAACATTCAGTACTTC	CASSAMSGNIQYF
-	few	TRBV6-5	TRBJ1-4	TGTGCCATCAAGGAGGGGGGGCTGGATGAAAAACTGTTTTTT	CAIKEGGLDEKLFF
-	-	TRBV19	TRBJ1-6	TGTGCCAGCGGGGGGACAAGGAATTCACCCCTCCACTTT	CASGGTRNSPLHF
TRBD2	once	TRBV27	TRBJ2-5	TGTGCCAGCAGTACAAGGGAGGGGGAGACCCAGTACTTC	CASSTREGETQYF
-	many	TRBV2	TRBJ2-7	TGTGCCAGCAGTGAAATTTACGAGCAGTACTTC	CASSEIYEQYF
-	-	TRBV18	TRBJ2-1	TGTGCCAGCTCAACAACAGGGAAGAATGAGCAGTTCTTC	CASSTTGKNEQFF
-	-	TRBV2	TRBJ1-2	TGTGCCAGCAGTGGGACAGCCAACTATGGCTACACCTTC	CASSGTANYGYTF
-	-	TRBV5-4	TRBJ1-5	TGTGCCAGCAGCTTGGATCCAGACCCCAATCAGCCCCAGCATTTT	CASSLDPDPNQPQHF
-	few	TRBV11-3	TRBJ1-1	TGTGCCAGCACCGACAGTCGAAGTCACACTGAAGCTTTCTTT	CASTDSRSHTEAFF
-	-	TRBV19	TRBJ1-2	TGTGCCAGTGGGAAACAGGGTTACGGAGGCTACACCTTC	CASGKQGYGGYTF
TRBD1	few	TRBV9	TRBJ1-5	TGTGCCAGCAGCGGAGACGGGACAGGGTTGGAGCCCCAGCATTTT	CASSGDGTGLEPQHF
-	few	TRBV4-1	TRBJ1-5	TGCGCCAGCAGCCAAGTCGGTCAGGGTAGTCAGCCCCAGCATTTT	CASSQVGQGSQPQHF
-	-	TRBV20-1	TRBJ2-7	TGCAGTGCTAGAGATCCCCCGCTCCAGTACTTC	CSARDPPLQYF
-	once	TRBV7-9	TRBJ1-3	TGTGCCAGCAGCTTAGACGGCTCTGGAAACACCATATATTTT	CASSLDGSGNTIYF
-	-	TRBV4-1	TRBJ1-2	TGCGCCAGCAGCCAAGTGGGAGCTAACTATGGCTACACCTTC	CASSQVGANYGYTF
-	-	TRBV12-3/TRBV12-4	TRBJ1-1	TGTGCCAGCAGCCGTGGGGGTGAAGCTTTCTTT	CASSRGGEAFF
-	once	TRBV19	TRBJ2-7	TGTGCCAGTAGTACCTTACAGGGGGGGGCGTACGAGCAGTACTTC	CASSTLQGGAYEQYF
TRBD1	-	TRBV19	TRBJ2-5	TGTGCCAGTAGTGGACCCGGGACAGCTGAAGAGACCCAGTACTTC	CASSGPGTAEETQYF